The 21 T cell receptor beta chains presented below share a single source sample, sequenced in a study of blood T cell repertoires in COVID-19 (dated by TCRdb to the early 2020s). Library prep was done by the immunoSEQ multiplex PCR assay. What TCRdb holds here is the immuneACCESS table cut down to in-frame rearrangements. Part of the clones is not present; checked against another copy, under half of the missing clones reflect an unresolved V gene, and the others are unexplained. This sample is represented by 200,000 to 250,000 clones; around 81% of them were singletons. The biggest ten clones account for just under 6.5% of the sample. The specimen sequenced was peripheral blood. These receptors were taken from a woman aged 55-75 years with active or convalescent COVID-19.

The chain joins TRBV5-1 to TRBJ2-2, with TRBD2 identical over 7 bases. Germline trimming cut 0 bases from V and 0 bases from J; bases unmatched to any gene: 5. Germline V gives CDR1 SGHRS, CDR2 YFSETQ. The CDR3 extends over 17 amino acids. This chain's CDR3 is CASSLAGGGANTGELFF. Written as DNA, the CDR3 is TGCGCCAGCAGCTTGGCAGGCGGGGGAGCGAACACCGGGGAGCTGTTTTTT.

Concerning this clone: Other nucleotide sequences in the sample specify the same CDR3. This chain joins TRBV18 and TRBJ1-5; 10 nucleotides align to TRBD1. CDR3 size: 15 residues. The V gene end was trimmed by 3 bases and the J gene end by 4 bases; junction bases not matched to a gene: 3. The germline V gene has CDR1 KGHSH and CDR2 LQKENI. The CDR3 DNA follows: TGTGCCAGCTCACCGACAGGGGGCGCGAATCAGCCCCAGCATTTT. This sequence encodes CASSPTGGANQPQHF.

This clone was counted between two and nine times. The rearrangement uses TRBV19 and TRBJ1-1, with TRBD1 as a possible D gene (6 bases). CDR1 is LNHDA and CDR2 is SQIVND in the germline V gene (reference sequence). The CDR3 covers 14 residues. Deletions cut 7 bases from V and 0 bases from J, with 12 bases between. This chain's CDR3 is CASNPGHLNTEAFF. In nucleotides, the CDR3 is TGTGCCAGTAATCCGGGACACCTGAACACTGAAGCTTTCTTT.

This chain connects TRBV15 to TRBJ2-1, with 13 bases lining up with TRBD2. The CDR3 spans 16 residues. Germline-derived CDR1 and CDR2 are LNHNV and YYDKDF (reference sequence). V shed 0 bases, J shed 4 bases, and the junction held 0 bases outside the gene matches. The CDR3 spells CATSRELAGGYNEQFF. CDR3 nucleotides: TGTGCCACCAGCAGAGAACTAGCGGGAGGGTACAATGAGCAGTTCTTC.

This chain links TRBV6-6 with TRBJ1-6; no reliable D call. The CDR3 is 12 amino acids. The germline V and J ends were trimmed by 5 bases and 14 bases, with 13 bases remaining between them. Germline loops: CDR1 MNHNY, CDR2 SVGAGI (reference sequence). Here the CDR3 reads CASSPSRSALHF. Here the CDR3 DNA reads TGTGCCAGCAGTCCCAGTCGCTCAGCCCTCCACTTT.

The chain joins TRBV7-2 to TRBJ2-3; TRBD2 agrees at 11 bases. The CDR3 extends over 16 amino acids. CDR1 is SGHTA and CDR2 is FQGNSA in the germline V gene. V was pared by 5 bases and J by 6 bases, with 10 bases of the junction left unmatched. CDR3 sequence (DNA): TGTGCCAGCAGCCCAGGTAGCGGGAGGGCCGTGGATACGCAGTATTTT. The encoded protein is CASSPGSGRAVDTQYF.

The chain recombines TRBV11-2 with TRBJ1-2; TRBD1 agrees at 7 bases. CDR3 length equals 15 residues. V shed 4 bases, J shed 7 bases, and the junction held 12 bases outside the gene matches. The germline gives CDR1 SGHAT, CDR2 FQNNGV. Here the CDR3 DNA reads TGTGCCAGCAGCTCAGGGCCGGCAGGGGGTCCTGGCTACACCTTC. Translated, it gives CASSSGPAGGPGYTF.

This clone was seen only a few times. This chain links TRBV9 with TRBJ2-2, with 7 bases fitting TRBD1. The CDR3 consists of 15 residues. With V trimmed by 2 bases and J by 0 bases, 1 base remained unmatched. Germline V gene sequence: CDR1 SGDLS, CDR2 YYNGEE. Here the CDR3 DNA reads TGTGCCAGCAGCGTGGGACAGACGAACACCGGGGAGCTGTTTTTT. It translates to CASSVGQTNTGELFF.

This chain connects TRBV7-8 to TRBJ1-1, with TRBD1 identical over 9 bases. Germline CDR1 reads SGHVS; CDR2 reads FQNEAQ. V gave up 5 bases and J gave up 5 bases; unmatched junction bases: 6. This CDR3 is 14 amino acids long. The CDR3 region is CASSVRDRVTEAFF. In nucleotides, the CDR3 is TGTGCCAGCAGCGTCCGGGACAGGGTTACTGAAGCTTTCTTT.

V usage is TRBV23-1 and J usage is TRBJ1-2, with D hard to call. TRBV23-1 qualifies as an ORF whose function is uncertain. The V gene lost 0 bases and the J gene lost 6 bases, with 11 bases spanning the gap. The CDR3 consists of 14 residues. The CDR3 sequence: CASSQSTRHHGYTF. CDR3 in DNA: TGCGCCAGCAGTCAATCCACAAGACATCATGGCTACACCTTC.

The rearrangement links TRBV7-2 to TRBJ1-6; D call uncertain. The CDR3 length is 17 residues. Per the germline V gene, CDR1 is SGHTA and CDR2 is FQGNSA. V lost 2 bases to trimming and J lost 2 bases, with 13 bases between them. The DNA for the CDR3 is TGTGCCAGCAGCTTACTACATGCGGCACCCTATAATTCACCCCTCCACTTT. It specifies CASSLLHAAPYNSPLHF.

As to this clone: This is likely an artifact of a read error, given a far larger clone one base away. The chain has TRBV7-9 and TRBJ1-5; D is undetermined. This CDR3 has 15 residues. V lost 1 base and J 0 bases, leaving 7 bases between the germline ends. CDR1 and CDR2 (germline): SEHNR, FQNEAQ (reference sequence). The CDR3 sequence is CASSLDGYSNQPQHF. CDR3 DNA sequence: TGTGCCAGCAGCTTAGACGGGTATAGCAATCAGCCCCAGCATTTT. The whole variable domain, filled in from reference TRBV7-9 and TRBJ1-5, reads DTGVSQNPRHKITKRGQNVTFRCDPISEHNRLYWYRQTLGQGPEFLTYFQNEAQLEKSRLLSDRFSAERPKGSFSTLEIQRTEQGDSAMYLCASSLDGYSNQPQHFGDGTRLSIL.

J is TRBJ1-2 and V is TRBV11-2, with D possibly being TRBD1 (5 bases). Germline CDR1 SGHAT, CDR2 FQNNGV. Trimming cost V 5 bases and J 0 bases, with 10 bases left between them. The CDR3 has 14 residues. The CDR3 sequence is CASSPDRANYGYTF. The CDR3 DNA reads as TGTGCCAGCAGCCCAGACAGAGCTAACTATGGCTACACCTTC.

As for this clone: The same CDR3 also results from other DNA sequences found in this sample. The rearrangement uses TRBV5-1 and TRBJ2-1; 9 bases fit TRBD2. V shed 1 base and J 7 bases; nucleotides not matched to a gene: 0. The CDR3 has 13 residues. Germline V gives CDR1 SGHRS, CDR2 YFSETQ. The CDR3 reads CASSLLAGNEQFF. DNA of the CDR3: TGCGCCAGCAGCTTGCTAGCGGGAAATGAGCAGTTCTTC.

The chain employs TRBV28 and TRBJ2-3; TRBD2 matches 7 bases. With V trimmed by 6 bases and J by 4 bases, 19 bases remained unmatched. The CDR3 has 18 amino acids. Germline assignment: CDR1 MDHEN and CDR2 SYDVKM. The DNA of the CDR3 is TGTGCCAGCAGGGGTAGAGGGAGGGCGAAAGAATACGCAGATACGCAGTATTTT. Residues: CASRGRGRAKEYADTQYF.

CDR3 residues: CASSLASYNQPQHF. CDR3 in DNA: TGTGCCAGCAGCTTGGCCAGTTATAATCAGCCCCAGCATTTT. The chain combines TRBV7-8 with TRBJ1-5; D not resolved. Per germline, CDR1 SGHVS and CDR2 FQNEAQ. This CDR3 comprises 14 residues. Trimming took off 3 bases at V and 4 bases at J, with 10 bases between the two ends.

The chain employs TRBV19 and TRBJ1-2; 12 positions match TRBD1. Germline-derived CDR1 and CDR2 are LNHDA and SQIVND (reference sequence). With V trimmed by 5 bases and J by 6 bases, 7 bases remained unmatched. The CDR3 length is 15 residues. CDR3 protein: CASSGVGQGADGYTF. Written as DNA, the CDR3 is TGTGCCAGTAGTGGGGTGGGACAGGGGGCAGATGGCTACACCTTC.

This chain connects TRBV7-9 to TRBJ2-1; D gene unclear. V was cut by 1 base and J by 0 bases, with 19 bases left in between. The germline V gene has CDR1 SEHNR and CDR2 FQNEAQ (reference sequence). This CDR3 is built from 19 residues. The CDR3: CASSLVGVASRSSYNEQFF. CDR3 in DNA: TGTGCCAGCAGCTTAGTCGGTGTCGCGTCGAGGAGCTCCTACAATGAGCAGTTCTTC.

V is TRBV10-3 and J is TRBJ2-7; TRBD1 matches at 7 bases. V shed 6 bases and J 2 bases; nucleotides not matched to a gene: 10. This CDR3 is 15 amino acids long. In germline, CDR1 is ENHRY, CDR2 SYGVKD. CDR3 in amino acids: CAIRVDRVSTYEQYF. The CDR3 DNA reads as TGTGCCATCAGGGTTGACAGGGTTAGTACCTACGAGCAGTACTTC.

The chain links TRBV7-2 to TRBJ2-3, with no clear D. The V end was cut by 1 base, the J end by 4 bases, with 9 bases between. The germline V gene has CDR1 SGHTA and CDR2 FQGNSA. The CDR3 is 14 residues long. The DNA for the CDR3 is TGTGCCAGCAGCTTAGTCAGGCAGCCAGATACGCAGTATTTT. This sequence encodes CASSLVRQPDTQYF.

J is TRBJ2-5 and V is TRBV10-3; 8 bases are a match to TRBD2. The germline CDR1 and CDR2 sequences are ENHRY and SYGVKD. The CDR3 totals 16 residues. V lost 0 bases to trimming and J lost 4 bases; unmatched junction nucleotides: 7. CDR3 DNA sequence: TGTGCCATCAGTGAGTCGGATAGCGGGGCGGGAGAGACCCAGTACTTC. Protein: CAISESDSGAGETQYF.